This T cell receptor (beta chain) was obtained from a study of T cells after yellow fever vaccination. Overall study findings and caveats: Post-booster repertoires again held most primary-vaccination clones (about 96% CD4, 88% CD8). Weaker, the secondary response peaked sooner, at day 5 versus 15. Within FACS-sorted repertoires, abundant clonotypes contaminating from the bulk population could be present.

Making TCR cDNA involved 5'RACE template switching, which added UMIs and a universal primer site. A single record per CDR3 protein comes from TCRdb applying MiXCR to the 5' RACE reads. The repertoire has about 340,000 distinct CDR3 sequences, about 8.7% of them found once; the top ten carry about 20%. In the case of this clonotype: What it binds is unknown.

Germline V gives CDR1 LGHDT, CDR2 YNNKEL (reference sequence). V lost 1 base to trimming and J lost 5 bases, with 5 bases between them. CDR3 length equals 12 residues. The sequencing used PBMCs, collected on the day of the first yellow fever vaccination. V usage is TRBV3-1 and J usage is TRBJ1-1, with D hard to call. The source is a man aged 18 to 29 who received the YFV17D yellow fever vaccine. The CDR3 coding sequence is TGTGCCAGCAGCCAAGCCTTGACTGAAGCTTTCTTT. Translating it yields CASSQALTEAFF. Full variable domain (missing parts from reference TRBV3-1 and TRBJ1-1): DTAVSQTPKYLVTQMGNDKSIKCEQNLGHDTMYWYKQDSKKFLKIMFSYNNKELIINETVPNRFSPKSPDKAHLNLHINSLELGDSAVYFCASSQALTEAFFGQGTRLTVV.